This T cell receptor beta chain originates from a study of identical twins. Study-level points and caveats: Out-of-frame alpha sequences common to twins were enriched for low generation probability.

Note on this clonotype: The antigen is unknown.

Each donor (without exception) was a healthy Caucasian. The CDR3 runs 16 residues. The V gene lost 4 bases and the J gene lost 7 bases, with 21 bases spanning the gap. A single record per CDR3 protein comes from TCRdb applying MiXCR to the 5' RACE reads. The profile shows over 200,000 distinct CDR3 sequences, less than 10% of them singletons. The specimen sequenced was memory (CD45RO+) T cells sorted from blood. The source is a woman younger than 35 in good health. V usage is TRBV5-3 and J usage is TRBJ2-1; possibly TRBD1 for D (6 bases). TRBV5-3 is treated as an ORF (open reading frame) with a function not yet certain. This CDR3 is CARSGWRTVSPNEQFF. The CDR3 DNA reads TGTGCCAGAAGCGGTTGGAGGACAGTTTCTCCGAATGAGCAGTTCTTC.